The 6 T cell receptor beta chains below come from one sample, sequenced in a study of control samples from healthy donors and cancer patients. Using immunoSEQ multiplex PCR, the repertoire was profiled, and TCRdb retains in-frame clones only, with some absent. The sample holds about 85,000 clones, around nine tenths seen once. Sequenced: blood. The receptors were sampled from a young woman in good health.

This chain connects TRBV6-5 to TRBJ1-6; D perhaps matches TRBD1 (5 bases). The CDR3 has 15 residues. CDR1 MNHEY and CDR2 SVGAGI come from the germline V gene. Trimming took off 7 bases at V and 7 bases at J, with 17 bases between the two ends. As DNA, the CDR3 is TGTGCCAGCACAGGGAGAGGAGAGTTGAATTCACCCCTCCACTTT. It is translated as CASTGRGELNSPLHF.

The V call is TRBV18, the J call TRBJ1-2, with 10 bases identical to TRBD1. Germline assignment: CDR1 KGHSH and CDR2 LQKENI. The CDR3 sequence is 17 residues long. The J segment lost 1 base and the V segment lost 1 base, leaving 6 bases of the junction unmatched. The CDR3 DNA reads as TGTGCCAGCTCACCACTCTCCGGGACAGGGGTTAACTATGGCTACACCTTC. Its translation: CASSPLSGTGVNYGYTF.

The table lists this clone with a count of one. V gene TRBV5-8 combines with J gene TRBJ2-5, with a possible D match to TRBD1 (5 bases). The V gene's germline CDR1 is SGHTS and CDR2 YDEGEE. The CDR3 length is 15 residues. Deletions cut 1 base from V and 4 bases from J, with 14 bases between. The DNA of the CDR3 is TGTGCCAGCAGCTTGCAGGGTCGGTTCACAGAGACCCAGTACTTC. Translation: CASSLQGRFTETQYF.

The V gene is TRBV4-2, the J gene TRBJ2-1, with D tentatively TRBD1 or TRBD2 (6 bases each). The CDR3 length is 17 residues. CDR1 is LGHNA, CDR2 YNFKEQ, per germline. V was trimmed by 4 bases and J by 3 bases, leaving 19 bases between them. The CDR3 is CASSLRSGAERYNEQFF. CDR3 nucleotides: TGTGCCAGCAGCCTAAGATCGGGGGCGGAGCGCTACAATGAGCAGTTCTTC.

The chain joins TRBV2 to TRBJ2-4; D possibly corresponds to TRBD2 (5 bases). Germline values: CDR1 SNHLY, CDR2 FYNNEI. This CDR3 contains 14 residues. V was cut by 3 bases and J by 3 bases, with 9 bases left in between. The CDR3 DNA is TGTGCCAGCAGTGAGGACGAGGGCAAAAACATTCAGTACTTC. Protein product: CASSEDEGKNIQYF.

This chain joins TRBV3-1 (or the pseudogene TRBV3-2) and TRBJ1-1, with a weak D call TRBD1 (5 bases). The CDR3 sequence is 13 residues long. The ends were cut back, 5 bases at V and 7 bases at J, with 14 bases in the middle. Germline values: CDR1 LGHDT, CDR2 YNNKEL (reference sequence). The CDR3 sequence: CASSDGTSYEAFF. CDR3 nucleotides: TGTGCCAGCAGCGACGGGACCTCCTATGAAGCTTTCTTT.